These 26 T cell receptor beta chains share one sample of origin, sequenced in a study of cytomegalovirus exposure and HLA in healthy donors. A multiplex PCR was run with 60 Vbeta primers and 13 Jbeta primers. Using immunoSEQ multiplex PCR, the repertoire was profiled, and TCRdb retains in-frame clones only, with some absent. This sample has about 90,000 clones, with 90% found just once. The source material was PBMCs. These receptors all come from a man aged 18 to 29 in good health and CMV-seronegative.

The V gene is TRBV7-2, the J gene TRBJ2-5; a possible D gene is TRBD2 (6 bases). The germline V gene encodes CDR1 SGHTA and CDR2 FQGNSA. The CDR3 length is 16 residues. Trimming removed 0 bases at V and 5 bases at J, with 16 bases between. CDR3 bases: TGTGCCAGCAGCTTAGCGCCGGACGGGGGTGCGGAGACCCAGTACTTC. It codes for CASSLAPDGGAETQYF.

The rearrangement links TRBV6-6 to TRBJ2-3; possibly TRBD2 for D (6 bases). Per the germline V gene, CDR1 is MNHNY and CDR2 is SVGAGI (reference sequence). Between the trimmed V and J ends, which lost 6 bases and 0 bases, there was a span of 13 bases. The CDR3 extends over 15 amino acids. CDR3: CASRRDSASTDTQYF. CDR3 in DNA: TGTGCCAGCAGGCGGGACTCCGCTAGCACAGATACGCAGTATTTT.

This clone was recorded once. The rearrangement uses TRBV4-2 and TRBJ1-1; TRBD1 matches 8 bases. Looked up from germline, CDR1 is LGHNA and CDR2 is YNFKEQ. J gave up 11 bases and V 2 bases, and 7 bases lay outside the gene matches. The CDR3 loop spans 13 amino acids. For the CDR3, the DNA is TGTGCCAGCAGCCAAAGGACAGGGCAACCCGCTTTCTTT. It codes for CASSQRTGQPAFF.

The chain has TRBV18 and TRBJ2-2, with 11 bases lining up with TRBD2. This CDR3 region has 19 residues. J gave up 0 bases and V 4 bases, and 10 bases lay outside the gene matches. Per germline, CDR1 KGHSH and CDR2 LQKENI. The CDR3 protein is CASSLRASTSGANTGELFF. The CDR3 DNA is TGTGCCAGCTCACTAAGGGCTTCGACTAGCGGGGCGAACACCGGGGAGCTGTTTTTT.

V gene TRBV7-2 combines with J gene TRBJ2-3; D may be TRBD2 (6 bases). This CDR3 is 14 amino acids long. The germline CDR1 and CDR2 sequences are SGHTA and FQGNSA. With 8 bases removed from V and 5 bases from J, the gap between germline ends came to 17 bases. The CDR3 spells CASGAGLRVDTQYF. CDR3 bases: TGTGCCAGCGGCGCGGGATTGAGAGTAGATACGCAGTATTTT. The whole variable domain, filled in from reference TRBV7-2 and TRBJ2-3, reads GAGVSQSPSNKVTEKGKDVELRCDPISGHTALYWYRQSLGQGLEFLIYFQGNSAPDKSGLPSDRFSAERTGGSVSTLTIQRTQQEDSAVYLCASGAGLRVDTQYFGPGTRLTVL.

In its sample, this clone ranks as medium-sized. The chain has TRBV28 and TRBJ2-6, with 7 bases matching TRBD1. Trimming at V came to 3 bases and at J to 0 bases, leaving 2 bases not matched to a gene. The V gene's germline CDR1 is MDHEN and CDR2 SYDVKM. The CDR3 consists of 16 residues. The CDR3 loop is CASSFGTVSGANVLTF. CDR3 bases: TGTGCCAGCAGTTTCGGGACAGTCTCTGGGGCCAACGTCCTGACTTTC.

The gene calls are TRBV21-1 and TRBJ1-1; the D call in the table, TRBD1, was not verified against the DNA. TRBV21-1 is shown as a pseudogene. CDR3 length: 13 residues. CDR3 sequence reads: CARETGTNTEAFF. DNA of the CDR3: TGTGCCAGGGAGACAGGGACGAACACTGAAGCTTTCTTT.

This rearrangement joins TRBV7-2 to TRBJ1-4; 7 bases map to TRBD1. CDR1 and CDR2 from the germline V gene are SGHTA and FQGNSA. The J segment lost 8 bases and the V segment lost 3 bases, leaving 9 bases of the junction unmatched. The CDR3 spans 15 residues. CDR3 in amino acids: CASSLQQGRLEKLFF. Written as DNA, the CDR3 is TGTGCCAGCAGCTTGCAACAGGGGCGGCTGGAAAAACTGTTTTTT.

The chain couples TRBV5-1 to TRBJ1-3; the match to TRBD1 covers 9 bases. The CDR3 consists of 16 residues. Looked up from germline, CDR1 is SGHRS and CDR2 is YFSETQ. V gave up 0 bases and J gave up 4 bases; unmatched junction bases: 5. The CDR3 reads CASSLGGQGRGNTIYF. CDR3 in DNA: TGCGCCAGCAGCTTGGGAGGACAGGGGCGCGGAAACACCATATATTTT.

This rearrangement joins TRBV25-1 to TRBJ2-7; D is possibly TRBD1 (5 bases). Trimming took off 3 bases at V and 0 bases at J, with 15 bases between the two ends. This CDR3 comprises 16 residues. Germline CDR1 is MGHDK and CDR2 is SYGVNS. The CDR3 loop reads CASSDVQGDVSYEQYF. The CDR3 DNA is TGTGCCAGCAGTGACGTGCAGGGTGATGTCTCCTACGAGCAGTACTTC.

This chain links TRBV5-4 with TRBJ2-3; tentative D call: TRBD2 (5 bases). The CDR3 totals 16 residues. Between the trimmed V and J ends, which lost 5 bases and 4 bases, there was a span of 20 bases. Per germline, CDR1 SGHNT and CDR2 YYREEE (reference sequence). CDR3 DNA: TGTGCCAGCAGACACGACGTCGGGCGGGCCGCAGATACGCAGTATTTT. Its protein product is CASRHDVGRAADTQYF.

The chain joins TRBV19 to TRBJ1-1, with 8 bases lining up with TRBD1. V was clipped by 9 bases and J by 0 bases; unmatched bases: 9. The germline CDR1 and CDR2 sequences are LNHDA and SQIVND (reference sequence). The length of the CDR3 is 15 residues. This CDR3 is CASGGQGGLNTEAFF. The DNA for the CDR3 is TGTGCCAGCGGAGGACAGGGAGGCTTGAACACTGAAGCTTTCTTT. The full variable domain, rest sourced from reference TRBV19 and TRBJ1-1, is DGGITQSPKYLFRKEGQNVTLSCEQNLNHDAMYWYRQDPGQGLRLIYYSQIVNDFQKGDIAEGYSVSREKKESFPLTVTSAQKNPTAFYLCASGGQGGLNTEAFFGQGTRLTVV.

The V call is TRBV4-3, the J call TRBJ2-7, with D uncertain. CDR1 and CDR2 from the germline V gene are LGHNA and YSLEER. V lost 0 bases and J 2 bases, leaving 11 bases between the germline ends. The CDR3 runs 15 residues. The CDR3 coding sequence is TGCGCCAGCAGCCAAGAGGCGGCCACCGCCTACGAGCAGTACTTC. Its translation is CASSQEAATAYEQYF.

V is TRBV28 and J is TRBJ2-6; D call uncertain. The V end lost 6 bases, the J end lost 0 bases, and 12 bases lay between the germline ends. In germline, CDR1 is MDHEN, CDR2 SYDVKM. The CDR3 covers 16 residues. The CDR3 loop is CASRKARDSGANVLTF. CDR3 coding DNA: TGTGCCAGCAGAAAGGCTAGAGACTCTGGGGCCAACGTCCTGACTTTC. The full variable domain, in which reference TRBV28 and TRBJ2-6 provide the parts outside the CDR3, is DVKVTQSSRYLVKRTGEKVFLECVQDMDHENMFWYRQDPGLGLRLIYFSYDVKMKEKGDIPEGYSVSREKKERFSLILESASTNQTSMYLCASRKARDSGANVLTFGAGSRLTVL.

The rearrangement uses TRBV5-6 and TRBJ2-5; 10 bases line up with TRBD1. The germline V gene encodes CDR1 SGHDT and CDR2 YYEEEE. V was pared by 1 base and J by 5 bases, with 5 bases of the junction left unmatched. The CDR3 sequence is 15 residues long. CDR3 nucleotides: TGTGCCAGCAGCTTGAGGACAGGGGGTAGGGAGACCCAGTACTTC. It is translated as CASSLRTGGRETQYF.

The chain couples TRBV29-1 to TRBJ1-1, with D uncertain. This CDR3 is 13 amino acids long. Germline values: CDR1 SQVTM, CDR2 ANQGSEA. V shed 3 bases and J shed 2 bases, with 10 bases lying between them. The CDR3 sequence: CSVDGLANTEAFF. CDR3 sequence (DNA): TGCAGCGTTGACGGACTAGCTAACACTGAAGCTTTCTTT.

This chain links TRBV9 with TRBJ1-2; D remains unclear. CDR1 and CDR2 (germline): SGDLS, YYNGEE. This CDR3 is built from 12 residues. V lost 4 bases and J 6 bases, leaving 10 bases between the germline ends. The CDR3: CASSTLGDGYTF. CDR3 in DNA: TGTGCCAGCAGCACCCTCGGAGATGGCTACACCTTC.

The rearrangement links TRBV7-3 to TRBJ2-7; 10 positions agree with TRBD1. This CDR3 spans 15 amino acids. Trimming cost V 5 bases and J 2 bases; bases outside gene matches: 6. The germline V gene encodes CDR1 SGHTA and CDR2 FQGTGA. CDR3 sequence reads: CASSLGQGGPYEQYF. CDR3 DNA sequence: TGTGCCAGCAGCCTAGGACAGGGGGGACCCTACGAGCAGTACTTC. The full variable domain, with the rest looked up from reference TRBV7-3 and TRBJ2-7, is GAGVSQTPSNKVTEKGKYVELRCDPISGHTALYWYRQSLGQGPEFLIYFQGTGAADDSGLPNDRFFAVRPEGSVSTLKIQRTERGDSAVYLCASSLGQGGPYEQYFGPGTRLTVT.

The J gene is TRBJ2-1, the V gene TRBV27; 12 bases match TRBD2. Germline V gene lookup returns CDR1 MNHEY and CDR2 SMNVEV (reference sequence). This CDR3 region has 17 residues. Trimming removed 3 bases from V and 7 bases from J; junction bases left unmatched: 10. As DNA, the CDR3 is TGTGCCAGCAGTTTGTATGCTAGCGGGAGGGCCGGAAATGAGCAGTTCTTC. This translates into CASSLYASGRAGNEQFF.

The gene calls are TRBV6-1 and TRBJ2-3; 9 positions agree with TRBD2. The CDR3 contains 14 residues. Trimming removed 4 bases from V and 6 bases from J; junction bases left unmatched: 5. The germline gives CDR1 MNHNS, CDR2 SASEGT. The chain's CDR3 is CASSGSGRGDTQYF. The DNA for the CDR3 is TGTGCCAGCAGTGGTAGCGGGAGAGGTGATACGCAGTATTTT.

The rearrangement uses TRBV30 and TRBJ2-7; D is ambiguous. Germline lookup yields CDR1 GTSNPN and CDR2 SVGIG (reference sequence). Trimming cost V 2 bases and J 2 bases, with 7 bases left between them. This CDR3 is built from 12 residues. The CDR3 DNA reads as TGTGCCTGGAGTCCTCGTCCCTACGAGCAGTACTTC. It translates to CAWSPRPYEQYF.

The sample holds one count of this clone. This chain uses TRBV28 with TRBJ1-5, with 10 bases aligning to TRBD1. V shed 5 bases, J shed 7 bases, and the junction held 5 bases outside the gene matches. CDR1 is MDHEN, CDR2 SYDVKM, per germline. CDR3 size: 14 residues. CDR3 DNA: TGTGCCAGCAGTCCGGGACAGGGGAGGCAGCCCCAGCATTTT. Its protein product is CASSPGQGRQPQHF. Variable domain in full (rest from reference TRBV28 and TRBJ1-5): DVKVTQSSRYLVKRTGEKVFLECVQDMDHENMFWYRQDPGLGLRLIYFSYDVKMKEKGDIPEGYSVSREKKERFSLILESASTNQTSMYLCASSPGQGRQPQHFGDGTRLSIL.

This clone has just one count. The chain uses TRBV5-4 and TRBJ2-7; TRBD2 matches 14 bases. The trim removed 2 bases at V and 10 bases at J, leaving 2 bases unmatched. CDR3 size: 13 residues. CDR1 SGHNT and CDR2 YYREEE come from the germline V gene (reference sequence). The chain's CDR3 is CASSLGLAGGQYF. CDR3 bases: TGTGCCAGCAGCTTAGGACTAGCGGGAGGTCAGTACTTC.

V gene TRBV28 combines with J gene TRBJ2-1; 7 bases map to TRBD2. The CDR3 has 17 residues. The germline V gene encodes CDR1 MDHEN and CDR2 SYDVKM. The trim removed 1 base at V and 3 bases at J, leaving 9 bases unmatched. This CDR3 is CASSLSAWGGGYNEQFF. CDR3 bases: TGTGCCAGCAGTTTATCCGCCTGGGGGGGAGGCTACAATGAGCAGTTCTTC. Together with reference TRBV28 and TRBJ2-1, the CDR3 gives the full variable domain: DVKVTQSSRYLVKRTGEKVFLECVQDMDHENMFWYRQDPGLGLRLIYFSYDVKMKEKGDIPEGYSVSREKKERFSLILESASTNQTSMYLCASSLSAWGGGYNEQFFGPGTRLTVL.

This sequence joins TRBV18 and TRBJ1-2; D possibly corresponds to TRBD1 (5 bases). V was trimmed by 3 bases and J by 4 bases, leaving 12 bases between them. CDR3 size: 14 residues. CDR1 is KGHSH and CDR2 is LQKENI in the germline V gene. CDR3 loop: CASSPSRGSYGYTF. The CDR3 DNA follows: TGTGCCAGCTCACCCTCCCGGGGGTCCTATGGCTACACCTTC.

The rearrangement joins TRBV7-8 to TRBJ1-3, with TRBD1 as a possible D gene (6 bases). The V end lost 3 bases, the J end lost 2 bases, and 8 bases lay between the germline ends. CDR1 is SGHVS and CDR2 is FQNEAQ in the germline V gene. The CDR3 is 14 amino acids. Written as DNA, the CDR3 is TGTGCCAGCAGCTTGGGGGCCGCTGGAAACACCATATATTTT. Encoded protein: CASSLGAAGNTIYF.